The 21 T cell receptor beta chains in this list originate from one sample, sequenced in a study of metastatic and nonmetastatic thyroid tumors (dated by TCRdb to 2019 to 2021). Receptor libraries were prepared by PCR. Sequenced using an Illumina HiSeq 4000. TCRdb applied fastp at Q25 and MiXCR to the public reads, then kept only in-frame beta chains. The sample table holds 15,000 to 20,000 clones, of which around a fifth were seen once. The leading ten clones occupy 20% to 25% of the sample. No patient had received any treatment before thyroid surgery. The sequencing input was adjacent normal tissue. Receptors originate from a female donor with papillary thyroid cancer or a benign thyroid nodule (not recorded which). Some clones in this sample may be carry-over from other donors' samples.

This rearrangement joins TRBV7-2 to TRBJ2-7; perhaps TRBD1 as D (5 bases). The germline CDR1 and CDR2 sequences are SGHTA and FQGNSA. The CDR3 is 13 amino acids. Trimming took 5 bases from V and 7 from J, leaving 15 bases between them. The CDR3 loop reads CASSPWTFQEQYF. The DNA for the CDR3 is TGTGCCAGCAGCCCCTGGACATTCCAAGAGCAGTACTTC.

The J gene is TRBJ2-7, the V gene TRBV27, with 8 nucleotides matching TRBD1. Germline V gives CDR1 MNHEY, CDR2 SMNVEV (reference sequence). J was trimmed by 8 bases and V by 5 bases; bases with no gene match: 11. This CDR3 region has 14 residues. CDR3 sequence reads: CASSLTGEAYQQYF. CDR3 nucleotide sequence: TGTGCCAGCAGTCTGACAGGGGAAGCGTACCAGCAGTACTTC.

Only a few counts were recorded for this clone. The chain links TRBV6-4 to TRBJ2-7, with D unclear. This CDR3 region has 13 residues. Germline V lookup: CDR1 MRHNA, CDR2 SNTAGT. Trimming cost V 8 bases and J 0 bases, with 11 bases left between them. CDR3 residues: CASLTVLSYEQYF. CDR3 sequence (DNA): TGTGCCAGCCTAACAGTGCTCTCCTACGAGCAGTACTTC.

The table lists this clone with a few counts. The chain couples TRBV20-1 to TRBJ2-3; TRBD2 matches at 7 bases. Germline V gives CDR1 DFQATT, CDR2 SNEGSKA (reference sequence). V dropped 6 bases and J dropped 1; count of bases not matched to a gene: 7. This CDR3 spans 14 amino acids. The CDR3 reads CSAWDAGGTDTQYF. The CDR3 region has the DNA TGCAGTGCATGGGACGCGGGGGGCACAGATACGCAGTATTTT.

V and J are TRBV2 and TRBJ1-1; perhaps TRBD1 as D (6 bases). Trimming shortened V by 6 bases and J by 3 bases, and 14 bases separated the two germline ends. Germline V gene sequence: CDR1 SNHLY, CDR2 FYNNEI. The CDR3 length is 14 residues. CDR3 nucleotide sequence: TGTGCCAGCAGCTTAGACAGGAGGGACACTGAAGCTTTCTTT. Its translation is CASSLDRRDTEAFF.

V usage is TRBV7-2 and J usage is TRBJ2-7; 7 bases align to TRBD2. The germline CDR1 and CDR2 sequences are SGHTA and FQGNSA. With 0 bases clipped from V and 3 bases from J, the junction kept 8 bases outside the gene matches. The length of the CDR3 is 16 residues. The CDR3 loop reads CASSLAQAGPLYEQYF. DNA of the CDR3: TGTGCCAGCAGCTTAGCGCAAGCGGGACCTCTCTACGAGCAGTACTTC.

Regarding this clone: Since a much larger clone is just one base distant, this may be a read error. The DNA of the CDR3 is TGTGCCACTTCTTCCGGGACATACGAGCAGTACTTC. This translates into CATSSGTYEQYF. The chain carries TRBV2 and TRBJ2-7; a weak D match, TRBD1 (6 bases). CDR1 and CDR2 from the germline V gene are SNHLY and FYNNEI. Trimming removed 10 bases from V and 4 bases from J, with 14 bases in between. The CDR3 is 12 residues long.

This clone was picked up a small number of times. The gene calls are TRBV5-1 and TRBJ1-6, with unresolved D. CDR1 is SGHRS, CDR2 YFSETQ, per germline. The V end was cut by 1 base, the J end by 8 bases, with 13 bases between. This CDR3 has 15 amino acids. CDR3 protein: CASSLIEAGDSPLHF. CDR3 bases: TGCGCCAGCAGCTTGATTGAGGCAGGTGATTCACCCCTCCACTTT.

This clone has only a few counts. The J gene is TRBJ1-2, the V gene TRBV20-1, with D tentatively TRBD1 (5 bases). The CDR3 extends over 14 amino acids. V lost 1 base to trimming and J lost 6 bases, with 15 bases between them. Germline V gene lookup returns CDR1 DFQATT and CDR2 SNEGSKA (reference sequence). CDR3 sequence: CSARAGRAGDGYTF. CDR3 coding DNA: TGCAGTGCTAGAGCGGGCAGGGCGGGGGATGGCTACACCTTC.

This clone was counted only a few times. The V and J genes are TRBV2 and TRBJ2-5; 10 positions agree with TRBD1. Unmatched junction bases numbered 9, after V lost 6 bases and J lost 5 bases. This CDR3 has 15 amino acids. CDR1 is SNHLY and CDR2 is FYNNEI in the germline V gene. The CDR3 DNA reads TGTGCCAGCAGGATCCGACAGGGGGCCCGGGAGACCCAGTACTTC. This encodes CASRIRQGARETQYF.

Note on this clone: This specimen includes other DNA sequences encoding the same CDR3. The V call is TRBV6-1, the J call TRBJ1-4; D not certain. The CDR3 length is 14 residues. V was clipped by 6 bases and J by 8 bases, with 16 bases between them. Germline CDR1 is MNHNS and CDR2 is SASEGT. Here the CDR3 reads CASSQDPEGEKLFF. In DNA, the CDR3 is TGTGCCAGCAGCCAGGACCCGGAAGGGGAAAAACTGTTTTTT.

Points on this clone: One end of the junction varies from germline; a read error may be responsible. The chain joins TRBV6-5 to TRBJ2-1; D is perhaps TRBD1 (5 bases). Germline V lookup: CDR1 MNHEY, CDR2 SVGAGI. This CDR3 has 13 residues. The CDR3 is CASSLGHYNEQFF. The CDR3 nucleotides are TGTGCCAGCAGTTTAGGACACTACAATGAGCAGTTCTTT.

This clone occurred a few times. The genes are TRBV24-1 and TRBJ2-1; 7 bases are a match to TRBD2. CDR1 is KGHDR, CDR2 SFDVKD, per germline. The CDR3 is made up of 15 amino acids. V trimming: 4 bases; J trimming: 4 bases; junction bases outside the gene matches: 6. CDR3 loop: CATSERGLDYNEQFF. Here the CDR3 DNA reads TGTGCCACCAGTGAACGAGGACTAGATTACAATGAGCAGTTCTTC.

This clone was seen many times. The rearrangement links TRBV28 to TRBJ1-6; D is uncertain. Trimming removed 6 bases at V and 0 bases at J, with 12 bases between. This CDR3 contains 16 residues. Germline CDR1 is MDHEN and CDR2 is SYDVKM. The CDR3, as DNA: TGTGCCAGCAGACCCCCGGGGAGCTCCTATAATTCACCCCTCCACTTT. Amino acids: CASRPPGSSYNSPLHF.

The chain carries TRBV2 and TRBJ1-5; D uncertain. The CDR3 loop spans 14 amino acids. Trimming took off 4 bases at V and 1 base at J, with 8 bases between the two ends. Germline V gives CDR1 SNHLY, CDR2 FYNNEI. The CDR3 sequence: CASSVAVSNQPQHF. In DNA form, the CDR3 reads TGTGCCAGCAGTGTGGCAGTAAGCAATCAGCCCCAGCATTTT.

The V call is TRBV20-1, the J call TRBJ2-1, with 7 bases lining up with TRBD2. From germline, CDR1 is DFQATT and CDR2 SNEGSKA (reference sequence). CDR3 size: 15 residues. V trimming: 3 bases; J trimming: 5 bases; junction bases outside the gene matches: 10. CDR3 in DNA: TGCAGTGCTAGCCCTGGGGGGGGAGGGGACAATGAGCAGTTCTTC. Protein product: CSASPGGGGDNEQFF.

This clone was counted only a few times. The gene calls are TRBV20-1 and TRBJ2-5, with unresolved D. This CDR3 is 13 amino acids long. From germline, CDR1 is DFQATT and CDR2 SNEGSKA (reference sequence). The V end was cut by 0 bases, the J end by 4 bases, with 9 bases between. The DNA of the CDR3 is TGCAGTGCTAGAGAGCCCGCCAGAGAGACCCAGTACTTC. It yields the protein CSAREPARETQYF.

V gene TRBV5-4 combines with J gene TRBJ2-1, with 10 nucleotides matching TRBD2. The germline gives CDR1 SGHNT, CDR2 YYREEE (reference sequence). V shed 4 bases, J shed 4 bases, and the junction held 5 bases outside the gene matches. This CDR3 has 15 amino acids. This CDR3 is CASSIVAGGYNEQFF. Written as DNA, the CDR3 is TGTGCCAGCAGCATAGTAGCGGGAGGTTACAATGAGCAGTTCTTC.

The rearrangement links TRBV3-1 to TRBJ1-1; a possible D gene is TRBD1 (6 bases). The CDR3 extends over 13 amino acids. Germline CDR1 reads LGHDT; CDR2 reads YNNKEL (reference sequence). Trimming stripped 5 bases from V and 3 bases from J, with 10 bases between. Written as DNA, the CDR3 is TGTGCCAGCAGCGCGTACAGGGACACTGAAGCTTTCTTT. The encoded protein is CASSAYRDTEAFF.

V gene TRBV7-2 combines with J gene TRBJ2-5, with a weak D call TRBD2 (5 bases). Deletions cut 3 bases from V and 3 bases from J, with 14 bases between. CDR1 is SGHTA and CDR2 is FQGNSA in the germline V gene. This CDR3 region has 15 residues. The CDR3 sequence: CASSFSSSSKETQYF. The CDR3 DNA sequence: TGTGCCAGCAGCTTTAGCTCTAGCAGTAAAGAGACCCAGTACTTC. Supplemented by reference TRBV7-2 and TRBJ2-5, the full variable domain reads GAGVSQSPSNKVTEKGKDVELRCDPISGHTALYWYRQSLGQGLEFLIYFQGNSAPDKSGLPSDRFSAERTGGSVSTLTIQRTQQEDSAVYLCASSFSSSSKETQYFGPGTRLLVL.

This sequence joins TRBV12-3 or TRBV12-4 and TRBJ2-3; TRBD2 matches at 14 bases. This CDR3 has 16 residues. V lost 7 bases and J lost 2; bases outside the gene matches: 5. The CDR3 here is CASITTSGRATDTQYF. In DNA form, the CDR3 reads TGTGCCAGCATTACGACTAGCGGGAGGGCCACAGATACGCAGTATTTT.